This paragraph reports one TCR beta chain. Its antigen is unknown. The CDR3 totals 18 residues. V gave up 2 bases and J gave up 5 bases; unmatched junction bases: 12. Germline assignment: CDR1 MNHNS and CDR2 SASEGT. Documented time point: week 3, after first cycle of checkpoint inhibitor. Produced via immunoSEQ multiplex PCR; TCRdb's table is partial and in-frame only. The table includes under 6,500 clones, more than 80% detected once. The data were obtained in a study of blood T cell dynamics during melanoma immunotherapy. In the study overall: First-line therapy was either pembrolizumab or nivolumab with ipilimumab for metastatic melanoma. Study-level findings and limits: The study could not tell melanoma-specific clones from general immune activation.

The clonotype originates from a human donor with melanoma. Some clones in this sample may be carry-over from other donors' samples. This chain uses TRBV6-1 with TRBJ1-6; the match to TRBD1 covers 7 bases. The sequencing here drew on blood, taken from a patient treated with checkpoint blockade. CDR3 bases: TGTGCCAGCAGTGAACCCTTCGACAGGGCGAGGGATAATTCACCCCTCCACTTT. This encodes CASSEPFDRARDNSPLHF.